Each of the 21 T cell receptor beta chains below was sequenced from the same sample in a study of blood T cells in healthy people across ages. Next came a second PCR, run for 7 to 11 cycles, which used a sample-barcoded 5' primer along with a J-beta primer mix. Via MiXCR, TCRdb re-called the 5' RACE reads, giving one row per CDR3 protein. The sample lists 1.5 million to 1.8 million distinct CDR3 sequences, approximately 43% occurring once. Sequencing used blood. The receptors shown here come from a young woman in good health.

This chain uses TRBV5-1 with TRBJ1-2, with a weak D call TRBD1 (5 bases). The CDR3 has 17 residues. The V gene's germline CDR1 is SGHRS and CDR2 YFSETQ. The V end was cut by 0 bases, the J end by 5 bases, with 20 bases between. CDR3 DNA sequence: TGCGCCAGCAGCTTGGGGGCACCCACAAGGGGTTTGTATGGCTACACCTTC. Translating gives CASSLGAPTRGLYGYTF.

The chain recombines TRBV7-2 with TRBJ1-1; no reliable D call. The V and J ends lost 1 base and 8 bases respectively, with 8 bases between them. The V gene's germline CDR1 is SGHTA and CDR2 FQGNSA. This CDR3 is 12 amino acids long. The CDR3 sequence: CASSLGRREAFF. The CDR3 nucleotides read TGTGCCAGCAGCTTAGGCCGTCGAGAAGCTTTCTTT.

The chain links TRBV28 to TRBJ2-1; 7 bases agree with TRBD1. This CDR3 comprises 20 residues. Germline assignment: CDR1 MDHEN and CDR2 SYDVKM. V shed 6 bases and J 2 bases; nucleotides not matched to a gene: 22. CDR3 amino acids: CASSLRGLRGSRGAYNEQFF. Written as DNA, the CDR3 is TGTGCCAGCAGCCTGAGGGGGCTCCGAGGTAGCCGAGGGGCCTACAATGAGCAGTTCTTC.

V gene TRBV10-3 combines with J gene TRBJ1-5; D remains ambiguous. Germline values: CDR1 ENHRY, CDR2 SYGVKD. V was cut by 3 bases and J by 6 bases, with 12 bases left in between. The CDR3 has 14 residues. The CDR3 DNA is TGTGCCATCAGTGACCCGAAGCGGGGTCAGCCCCAGCATTTT. This codes for CAISDPKRGQPQHF.

J is TRBJ1-1 and V is TRBV18; D is undetermined. V gave up 8 bases and J gave up 1 base, with 11 bases separating them. CDR3 length: 13 residues. CDR1 is KGHSH, CDR2 LQKENI, per germline. This CDR3 is CASAHGGNTEAFF. CDR3 DNA: TGTGCCAGCGCTCATGGAGGGAACACTGAAGCTTTCTTT.

The chain combines TRBV20-1 with TRBJ2-1; 7 bases fit TRBD2. V trimming: 6 bases; J trimming: 2 bases; junction bases outside the gene matches: 10. This CDR3 is 15 amino acids long. The V gene's germline CDR1 is DFQATT and CDR2 SNEGSKA (reference sequence). The CDR3, as DNA: TGCAGTGCACCTGATTTTAGCGGGCCCTACAATGAGCAGTTCTTC. This codes for CSAPDFSGPYNEQFF.

V is TRBV29-1 and J is TRBJ2-7; 14 bases align to TRBD2. V gave up 5 bases and J gave up 5 bases; unmatched junction bases: 17. The CDR3 spans 18 residues. Germline CDR1 SQVTM, CDR2 ANQGSEA. The CDR3, as DNA: TGCAGCGTTTTCCAATCCGGGACTAGCGGGAGCATGGCCCACGAGCAGTACTTC. Encoded protein: CSVFQSGTSGSMAHEQYF.

The V and J genes are TRBV4-3 and TRBJ2-1, with TRBD2 identical over 9 bases. The CDR3 is made up of 17 amino acids. J was trimmed by 9 bases and V by 0 bases; bases with no gene match: 12. The germline V gene encodes CDR1 LGHNA and CDR2 YSLEER. The CDR3 region has the DNA TGCGCCAGCAGCCAAGAGGCTAGCGGGATAAGTGCTGGTGAGCAGTTCTTC. Its translation: CASSQEASGISAGEQFF.

Concerning this clonotype itself: A clone one base away is much larger, so this may be a read error. The CDR3 reads CASSVEVDTEAFF. As DNA, the CDR3 is TGTGCCAGCAGCGTAGAGGTGGACACTGAAGCTTTCTTT. The genes are TRBV11-3 and TRBJ1-1, with D unclear. The CDR3 totals 13 residues. CDR1 is SGHNT, CDR2 YENEEA, per germline. Using reference TRBV11-3 and TRBJ1-1 for the parts outside the CDR3, the full variable domain is EAGVVQSPRYKIIEKKQPVAFWCNPISGHNTLYWYLQNLGQGPELLIRYENEEAVDDSQLPKDRFSAERLKGVDSTLKIQPAELGDSAVYLCASSVEVDTEAFFGQGTRLTVV.

Of note for this clonotype: One base away lies a much larger clone, so this may be a sequencing read error. The chain couples TRBV7-2 to TRBJ2-7; D remains unclear. V gave up 5 bases and J gave up 0 bases, with 8 bases separating them. The germline gives CDR1 SGHTA, CDR2 FQGNSA. This CDR3 spans 13 amino acids. CDR3 amino acids: CASSVWDSYEQYF. CDR3 DNA: TGTGCCAGCAGCGTGTGGGACTCCTACGAGCAGTACTTC.

V and J are TRBV20-1 and TRBJ1-1; the D is unclear. This CDR3 contains 14 residues. Trimming removed 3 bases at V and 1 base at J, with 12 bases between. The germline V gene encodes CDR1 DFQATT and CDR2 SNEGSKA (reference sequence). The CDR3 DNA reads as TGCAGTGCTAGCCCTAGACGGGAGAACACTGAAGCTTTCTTT. Translated, it gives CSASPRRENTEAFF.

This chain uses TRBV24-1 with TRBJ2-5; tentatively, D is TRBD1 (6 bases). The CDR3 loop spans 14 amino acids. CDR1 is KGHDR and CDR2 is SFDVKD in the germline V gene. Deletions cut 4 bases from V and 5 bases from J, with 13 bases between. CDR3 sequence (DNA): TGTGCCACCAGTGACCCAACAGGGAGCGAGACCCAGTACTTC. It yields the protein CATSDPTGSETQYF.

V gene TRBV7-6 combines with J gene TRBJ2-5, with 7 positions matching TRBD1. Germline assignment: CDR1 SGHVS and CDR2 FNYEAQ. J gave up 8 bases and V 4 bases, and 10 bases lay outside the gene matches. The CDR3 length is 14 residues. CDR3 sequence reads: CASSSRTGPGTQYF. The CDR3 DNA sequence: TGTGCCAGCAGCTCTCGGACAGGTCCTGGAACCCAGTACTTC.

The gene calls are TRBV7-9 and TRBJ1-1, with 7 bases identical to TRBD1. The germline gives CDR1 SEHNR, CDR2 FQNEAQ (reference sequence). The CDR3 totals 14 residues. V lost 7 bases to trimming and J lost 7 bases; unmatched junction nucleotides: 12. The CDR3 nucleotides read TGTGCCAGCATACAGGGGATGGCCTCCCTTGAAGCTTTCTTT. Its translation is CASIQGMASLEAFF.

The gene calls are TRBV20-1 and TRBJ1-1, with 7 positions matching TRBD1. Germline CDR1 DFQATT, CDR2 SNEGSKA (reference sequence). With V trimmed by 0 bases and J by 1 base, 14 bases remained unmatched. There are 18 residues in the CDR3. This chain's CDR3 is CSARDLPLGGQKNTEAFF. CDR3 in DNA: TGCAGTGCTAGAGATCTTCCGCTGGGGGGACAGAAGAACACTGAAGCTTTCTTT.

The chain uses TRBV4-1 and TRBJ1-2, with D perhaps matching TRBD1 (5 bases). The CDR3 is made up of 15 amino acids. V gave up 4 bases and J gave up 3 bases, with 15 bases separating them. Germline V gene lookup returns CDR1 MGHRA and CDR2 YSYEKL. The CDR3 reads CASSRTHSGDYGYTF. The CDR3 DNA follows: TGCGCCAGCAGCCGAACCCACTCGGGGGACTATGGCTACACCTTC.

This clonotype was counted only a few times. The chain has TRBV5-1 and TRBJ1-2; D might be TRBD1 (6 bases). Germline-derived CDR1 and CDR2 are SGHRS and YFSETQ. Trimming left V 4 bases short and J 4 bases short, with 14 bases between. CDR3 length: 14 amino acids. The CDR3 DNA is TGCGCCAGCAGCGGAGACAGGAATGGCTATGGCTACACCTTC. Amino acids: CASSGDRNGYGYTF.

CDR3 amino acids: CASSETQVLSYNEQFF. DNA for the CDR3: TGTGCCAGCAGTGAAACACAGGTCCTCTCCTACAATGAGCAGTTCTTC. This chain links TRBV6-1 with TRBJ2-1, with D tentatively TRBD1 (5 bases). The V gene's germline CDR1 is MNHNS and CDR2 SASEGT. This CDR3 spans 16 amino acids. V gave up 2 bases and J gave up 0 bases, with 11 bases separating them.

This sequence joins TRBV4-1 and TRBJ1-5; D uncertain. The germline CDR1 and CDR2 sequences are MGHRA and YSYEKL. V was trimmed by 2 bases and J by 1 base, leaving 9 bases between them. The CDR3 runs 15 residues. This CDR3 is CASSQIGRSNQPQHF. CDR3 DNA: TGCGCCAGCAGCCAAATTGGGAGGAGCAATCAGCCCCAGCATTTT.

The rearrangement links TRBV3-1 to TRBJ2-3; D is undetermined. Per the germline V gene, CDR1 is LGHDT and CDR2 is YNNKEL (reference sequence). V gave up 0 bases and J gave up 2 bases, with 6 bases separating them. The CDR3 is 14 residues long. CDR3: CASSQEAITDTQYF. Here the CDR3 DNA reads TGTGCCAGCAGCCAAGAGGCAATCACAGATACGCAGTATTTT.

This clonotype was seen more than once but under ten times. This chain uses TRBV13 with TRBJ1-1; TRBD1 matches 7 bases. CDR1 is PRHDT and CDR2 is FYEKMQ in the germline V gene (reference sequence). Germline trimming cut 4 bases from V and 4 bases from J; bases unmatched to any gene: 9. CDR3 length equals 15 residues. The CDR3 sequence is CASSCWMAGGTEAFF. The CDR3 DNA reads TGTGCCAGCAGCTGCTGGATGGCAGGGGGCACTGAAGCTTTCTTT.